What follows describes a single T cell receptor beta chain. There are a few counts of this clonotype. Its antigen has not been determined. At one end, the junction sequence differs from germline, possibly due to a read error. This sample stems from a study of T cells after yellow fever vaccination (dated by TCRdb to between 2019 and 2020). Notes on the research overall: The SMART-Seq v4 Ultra Low Input RNA kit was used to prepare libraries from fractions with low cell numbers. Blood samples were taken at several timepoints before and after primary and secondary immunization, and bulk PBMC replicates and cell subsets were isolated. Bulk TCR alpha and beta repertoires were sequenced longitudinally to track T-cell clones before and after primary and booster YFV17D yellow fever vaccination. Two healthy male donors, one aged 18 to 29 and one aged 30 to 39 years, were included in the cohort. Study-wide findings and limitations: Compared with the primary T-cell response, the secondary T-cell response was faster but weaker, reaching its peak on day 5 rather than on day 15. Computational filtering was needed because FACS-sorted repertoires could contain abundant contaminating clonotypes from the bulk population. Most clones expanded after primary vaccination were re-detected after the booster (96% of CD4 and more than 70% of CD8), suggesting broad memory maintenance. A small fraction of clonotypes showed up in both the CD4 and CD8 compartments, probably as a result of convergent recombination. The study included only a couple of donors, which limits how far the findings can be generalized.

The intended sense of this specimen's treatment or condition label: live attenuated yellow fever vaccine strain. At each blood-draw timepoint, two biological replicates of bulk PBMCs were obtained. PBMCs were isolated from peripheral blood using a standard Ficoll-Paque protocol. TriZol was used to extract RNA from bulk PBMCs, from CD4 and CD8 fractions, and from dextramer-positive and dextramer-negative fractions. The germline V gene (reference sequence) gives CDR1 as DFQATT and CDR2 as SNEGSKA. The CDR3 covers 13 residues, taking in both the cysteine and the phenylalanine. The DNA shown is the 39-base CDR3, in frame from base 1. TCR cDNA was synthesized by 5'RACE template switching, through which a universal primer site and unique molecular identifiers were introduced. Priming of cDNA synthesis was performed from both the TCR alpha and TCR beta constant segments. Libraries were amplified in two PCR steps, with sample barcodes and sequencing adapters added in the second step. Sequencing of libraries was performed on Illumina HiSeq 2500 (2x100 bp) or NovaSeq (2x150 bp). The authors' analysis ran thus. Demultiplexing of reads and collapsing into UMI consensus sequences were performed with MIGEC, and V(D)J alignment was carried out with MiXCR. Using edgeR on replicate PBMC samples, clonotypes were called vaccine-responding if FDR was below 0.01 and the log2 fold change was above 5 up to day 15. Each bulk clonotype received a CD4 or CD8 identity based on whether the sequenced CD4 or CD8 repertoire contained that clonotype at higher abundance. The public reads were reprocessed in TCRdb via fastp at Q25 and MiXCR, keeping in-frame beta chains. CDR3 protein duplicates are merged, each entry listing the most common genes and DNA. The V and J calls shown here were made by TCRdb, not taken from the authors' results. Here the sample has about 320,000 distinct CDR3 sequences; about 6.6% occur a single time. The ten largest clones take up about 18% of the sample.

In this chain, TRBV20-1 is recombined with TRBJ2-4, with no confidently assigned D gene. The sequencing here drew on PBMCs, taken roughly 46 days after the first yellow fever vaccination. This receptor was obtained from a man aged 18 to 35 who received the YFV17D yellow fever vaccine. The sequenced DNA is TGCGGTGCTATCAGCTTAGCCAAAAACATTCAGTACTTC. This gives the protein CGAISLAKNIQYF.